This is a list of T cell receptor beta chains from one sample in a study of neurological immune-mediated disorders. TCRdb re-analysed the 5' RACE reads in MiXCR, keeping a single row per CDR3 protein. The data contain 50,000 or so distinct CDR3 sequences, under 13% of them singletons. The sample was PBMCs. All receptors derive from a woman in her forties with HTLV-1-associated myelopathy (HAM/TSP). Both conserved end residues are trimmed from each CDR3.

v_call	j_call	cdr3_aa
TRBV28	TRBJ2-5	ASRDRGIPETQY
TRBV27	TRBJ2-7	ASSLNRGNNEQY
TRBV5-1	TRBJ1-4	ASSLVGAGEKLF
TRBV20-1	TRBJ1-5	SARRGGDQPQH
TRBV3-1	TRBJ2-2	ASSQWRGDTGELF
TRBV12-3/TRBV12-4	TRBJ2-7	ASSWGREQY
TRBV2	TRBJ2-1	ASSRTSGDNEQF
TRBV9	TRBJ2-5	ASSVERGKSDETQY
TRBV4-3	TRBJ1-1	ASSQGAKGQAF
TRBV24-1	TRBJ2-2	ATRGQGNTGELF
TRBV12-3/TRBV12-4	TRBJ1-2	ASSRNYGYT
TRBV20-1	TRBJ2-5	SARGGLDGTQY
TRBV6-4	TRBJ2-3	ASSGAGGTDTQY
TRBV24-1	TRBJ2-5	ATAESPLETQY
TRBV6-5	TRBJ2-1	ASRLKRETVYNEQF
TRBV12-5	TRBJ2-7	ASGLVVSIRSYEQY
TRBV20-1	TRBJ2-2	SARPGRDTGELF
TRBV4-2	TRBJ2-1	ASSRLEGDYSYNEQF
TRBV15	TRBJ2-1	ATSRDITDREPEQF
TRBV18	TRBJ1-1	ASSPEMTNTEAF
TRBV7-9	TRBJ1-3	ASSFWAGSGNTIY
TRBV9	TRBJ1-2	ASSVQGLGGYT
TRBV20-1	TRBJ1-4	SARLGRLGEKLF
TRBV15	TRBJ1-1	ATSRPGRVLTEAF
TRBV6-5	TRBJ2-5	ASSRTLQETQY
TRBV9	TRBJ1-3	ASSVGVRSLGNTIY
TRBV20-1	TRBJ2-6	SAGTGGTGANVLT
TRBV5-1	TRBJ1-2	ASSLAGDNYGYT
TRBV7-9	TRBJ1-2	ASSLEHGSYYGYT
TRBV27	TRBJ1-5	ASSLSPSGGYLGQPQH
TRBV7-8	TRBJ2-2	ASSLVTGELF
TRBV4-3	TRBJ2-1	ASSQDSSGGAYNEQF
TRBV4-3	TRBJ1-6	ASSQARTGVPYNSPLH
TRBV6-2/TRBV6-3	TRBJ1-5	ASMSERNQPQH
TRBV2	TRBJ2-1	ASSERQGGYNEQF
TRBV27	TRBJ1-1	ASSFVGRENTEAF
TRBV11-2	TRBJ2-1	ASSRGAYEQF
TRBV6-2/TRBV6-3	TRBJ2-7	ASRGQGSYEQY
TRBV2	TRBJ1-3	ASHSHGNTIY
TRBV7-2	TRBJ2-7	ASSPAIGHLLVEQY
TRBV2	TRBJ2-3	ASSEASLSTDTQY
TRBV20-1	TRBJ1-3	SARADSRSGNTIY
TRBV3-1	TRBJ1-1	ASSQGVFAGNTEAF
TRBV20-1	TRBJ2-3	SAPGGRGTDTQY
TRBV3-1	TRBJ1-1	ASSQDGQNTEAF
TRBV5-1	TRBJ2-2	ASSPRNTGELF